The TCR beta chain under discussion was sequenced for a study of T cell responses to AZD1222 COVID-19 vaccine. Study-level findings and limits: The study found vaccine-associated CD4 TCRs spanning spike, dominant at 160-218 and 743-854. Most donors were white British, females outnumbered males, and clonal diversity was possibly underestimated. An increase in Spike-specific TCR breadth and depth was observed after two AZD1222 doses. Sampling that yielded the repertoires occurred only after the peak T cell response.

About this clone itself: Its antigen remains unknown.

The CDR3 length is 16 residues. In germline, CDR1 is LNHNV, CDR2 YYDKDF (reference sequence). The ends lost 6 bases at V and 4 bases at J; junction bases unmatched: 10. Sequenced by immunoSEQ multiplex PCR; TCRdb stores in-frame clones only, minus some. The data show some 150,000 clones, with approximately 94% seen just once and 0.95% to 1.5% held by the top ten. This TCR was recovered from an adult in good health. J is TRBJ1-5 and V is TRBV15, with TRBD1 identical over 9 bases. Here the sequenced sample was peripheral blood, taken on day 0 of AZD1222 vaccination. CDR3 in amino acids: CATSLSFGTGNQPQHF. CDR3 sequence (DNA): TGTGCCACCAGTTTATCCTTTGGGACAGGGAATCAGCCCCAGCATTTT. Full variable domain (remainder filled in from reference TRBV15 and TRBJ1-5): DAMVIQNPRYQVTQFGKPVTLSCSQTLNHNVMYWYQQKSSQAPKLLFHYYDKDFNNEADTPDNFQSRRPNTSFCFLDIRSPGLGDTAMYLCATSLSFGTGNQPQHFGDGTRLSIL.